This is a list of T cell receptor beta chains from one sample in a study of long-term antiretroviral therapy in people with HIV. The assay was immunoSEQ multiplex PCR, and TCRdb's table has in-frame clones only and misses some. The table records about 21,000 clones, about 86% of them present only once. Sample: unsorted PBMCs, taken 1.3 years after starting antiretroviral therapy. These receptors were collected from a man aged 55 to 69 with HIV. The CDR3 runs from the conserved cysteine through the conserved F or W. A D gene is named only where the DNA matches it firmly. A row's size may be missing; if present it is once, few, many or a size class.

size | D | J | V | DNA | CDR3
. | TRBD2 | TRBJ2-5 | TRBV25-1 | TGTGCCAGCAGACTAGCGGGGGGGCTAGAGACCCAGTACTTC | CASRLAGGLETQYF
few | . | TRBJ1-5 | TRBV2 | TGTGCCAGCAAAAGTGAACCGCTAATCAATCAGCCCCAGCATTTT | CASKSEPLINQPQHF
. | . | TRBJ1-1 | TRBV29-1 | TGCAGCGGTTCAGAAACGAACACTGAAGCTTTCTTT | CSGSETNTEAFF
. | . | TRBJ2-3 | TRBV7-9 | TGTGCCAGCAGCTCCCCAGATACGCAGTATTTT | CASSSPDTQYF
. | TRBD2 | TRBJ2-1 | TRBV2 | TGTGCCAGCAGAAGGACTAGCGGGGACTCCTACAATGAGCAGTTCTTC | CASRRTSGDSYNEQFF
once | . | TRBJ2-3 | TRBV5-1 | TGCGCCAGCAGCTTAACGGTACAGGGTAGCACAGATACGCAGTATTTT | CASSLTVQGSTDTQYF
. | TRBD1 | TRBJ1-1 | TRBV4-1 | TGCGCCAGCAGCCCCACACAGGGGTTTGGCACTGAAGCTTTCTTT | CASSPTQGFGTEAFF
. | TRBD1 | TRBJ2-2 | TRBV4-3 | TGCGCCAGCAGCCAAGACCAGGGGGCCTTCGGCGGGGAGCTGTTTTTT | CASSQDQGAFGGELFF
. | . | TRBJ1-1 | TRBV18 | TGTGCCAGCTCAACGAATTGGGGGGGTGGGACTGAAGCTTTCTTT | CASSTNWGGGTEAFF
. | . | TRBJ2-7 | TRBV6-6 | TGTGCCAGCAGTCTGGCAAACATTGAGCAGTACTTC | CASSLANIEQYF
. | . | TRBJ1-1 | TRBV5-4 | TGTGCCAGCAGCTTGTCCCGGGGCACTGAAGCTTTCTTT | CASSLSRGTEAFF
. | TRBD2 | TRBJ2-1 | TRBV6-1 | TGTGCCATCTTGACCGGGACTAGCGGGAGAAATGAGCAGTTCTTC | CAILTGTSGRNEQFF
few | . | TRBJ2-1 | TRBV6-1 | TGTGCCAGCAGGCGGATCTCCTACAATGAGCAGTTCTTC | CASRRISYNEQFF
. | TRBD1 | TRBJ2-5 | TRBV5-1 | TGCGCCAGCAGCGGGACGGGACAGGGGTATCAAGAGACCCAGTACTTC | CASSGTGQGYQETQYF
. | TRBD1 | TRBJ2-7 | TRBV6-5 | TGTGCCAGCAGGTCCGGGACAGGACTCCCCTACGAGCAGTACTTC | CASRSGTGLPYEQYF
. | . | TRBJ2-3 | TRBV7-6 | TGTGCCAGCAGCTTAGGGCCCATGAGGAGCACAGATACGCAGTATTTT | CASSLGPMRSTDTQYF
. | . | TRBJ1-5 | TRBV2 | TGTGCCAGCAGCCCCCGACAGTTTTATAGCAATCAGCCCCAGCATTTT | CASSPRQFYSNQPQHF
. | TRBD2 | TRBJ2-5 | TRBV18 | TGTGCCAGCTCACCACCGGGACTAGCGGGAGAGACCCAGTACTTC | CASSPPGLAGETQYF
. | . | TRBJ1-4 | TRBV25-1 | TGTGCCAGCAGCGCCGGGGGAGGACTTAATGAAAAACTGTTTTTT | CASSAGGGLNEKLFF
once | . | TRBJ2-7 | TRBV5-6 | TGTGCCAGCCGAATTGGAGCCTCCTACGAGCAGTACTTC | CASRIGASYEQYF
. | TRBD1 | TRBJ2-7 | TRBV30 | TGTGCCTGGACCTTACAGGGGGAACCCTACGAGCAGTACTTC | CAWTLQGEPYEQYF
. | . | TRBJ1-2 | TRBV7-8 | TGTGCCAGCAGCTTAGCTGTGAACTATGGCTACACCTTC | CASSLAVNYGYTF
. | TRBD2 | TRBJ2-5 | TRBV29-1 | TGCAGCGTTACCGTCCTAGCGGGACACGGAGAGACCCAGTACTTC | CSVTVLAGHGETQYF